Listed below are T cell receptor beta chains from one sample, sequenced in a study of blood T cell repertoires in COVID-19. Generated by immunoSEQ multiplex PCR, the TCRdb table keeps only in-frame clones and is missing some. Counted here are nearly 95,000 clones, around 86% occurring once; the ten biggest clones make up around 5.3%. Sequenced sample: peripheral blood. Source of these receptors: a woman older than 75 with acute or convalescent COVID-19. The CDR3 runs from the conserved cysteine through the conserved F or W. Fields, in order: J gene, clone size, D gene, V gene, CDR3 protein, CDR3 DNA. The D gene is left open where the match is weak. Size is stated for part of the rows, as once, few or many counts, or as a class when the clone is expanded.

TRBJ2-1 NA TRBD2 TRBV11-3 CASSFISGSRNEQFF TGTGCCAGCAGCTTTATTAGCGGGAGTAGGAATGAGCAGTTCTTC
TRBJ2-1 NA TRBD1 TRBV7-9 CASSAPGQGINEQFF TGTGCCAGCAGCGCACCGGGACAGGGGATAAATGAGCAGTTCTTC
TRBJ2-2 once NA TRBV6-5 CASMLGQSNTGELFF TGTGCCAGCATGCTAGGACAGTCGAACACCGGGGAGCTGTTTTTT
TRBJ2-2 NA TRBD2 TRBV6-4 CASSRLAGATGELFF TGTGCCAGCAGCAGACTAGCGGGAGCAACCGGGGAGCTGTTTTTT
TRBJ2-5 NA TRBD2 TRBV3-1/TRBV3-2 CASSQRSGTQETQYF TGTGCCAGCAGCCAACGTAGCGGGACCCAAGAGACCCAGTACTTC
TRBJ2-5 NA NA TRBV21-1 CASSSPKALAGAETQYF TGTGCCAGCAGCAGTCCAAAGGCACTAGCGGGAGCGGAGACCCAGTACTTC
TRBJ2-7 NA TRBD2 TRBV6-2/TRBV6-3 CASSATSRTSYEQYF TGTGCCAGCAGCGCGACTAGCCGCACTTCCTACGAGCAGTACTTC
TRBJ1-2 few NA TRBV20-1 CSAIDYGYTF TGCAGTGCTATAGACTATGGCTACACCTTC
TRBJ2-5 NA TRBD2 TRBV7-2 CASSGSLAGGLETQYF TGTGCCAGCAGCGGGTCGCTAGCGGGGGGGTTGGAGACCCAGTACTTC
TRBJ1-1 once NA TRBV6-5 CASSMAGYMNTEAFF TGTGCCAGCAGTATGGCAGGGTACATGAACACTGAAGCTTTCTTT
TRBJ2-1 NA TRBD2 TRBV2 CASSQRSLAGGREQFF TGTGCCAGCAGCCAAAGGTCGCTAGCGGGAGGGCGTGAGCAGTTCTTC
TRBJ1-2 NA NA TRBV19 CASQGGALGYTF TGTGCTTCCCAGGGAGGGGCGTTGGGCTACACCTTC
TRBJ1-2 NA TRBD1 TRBV19 CATRDRDYGYTF TGTGCCACCCGGGACAGGGACTATGGCTACACCTTC
TRBJ1-5 once TRBD1 TRBV4-3 CASSQETGRQPQHF TGCGCCAGCAGCCAAGAGACAGGGAGGCAGCCCCAGCATTTT
TRBJ2-2 few NA TRBV2 CASSEQGHLTGELFF TGTGCCAGCAGTGAGCAGGGGCACCTTACCGGGGAGCTGTTTTTT
TRBJ1-1 NA NA TRBV19 CASTHPGRGAFF TGTGCCAGTACTCATCCGGGGAGGGGGGCTTTCTTT
TRBJ2-1 few TRBD2 TRBV2 CASSQRPTRGGNEQFF TGTGCCAGCAGTCAACGACCGACCCGGGGGGGCAATGAGCAGTTCTTC
TRBJ1-5 NA NA TRBV30 CAWSLTSAGQPQHF TGTGCCTGGAGTCTTACCTCCGCGGGGCAGCCCCAGCATTTT
TRBJ2-7 NA NA TRBV3-1/TRBV3-2 CASSHTPGSYEQYF TGTGCCAGCAGCCACACGCCAGGCTCCTACGAGCAGTACTTC
TRBJ1-2 NA NA TRBV7-9 CASSPRDNDGYTF TGTGCCAGCAGCCCCCGGGACAACGATGGCTACACCTTC
TRBJ2-3 NA TRBD1 TRBV3-1/TRBV3-2 CASSTGTGTNTQYF TGTGCCAGCAGCACCGGGACAGGGACGAATACGCAGTATTTT
TRBJ1-1 NA NA TRBV6-5 CASRGTGPEAFF TGTGCCAGCAGGGGAACAGGGCCTGAAGCTTTCTTT
TRBJ1-1 NA TRBD1 TRBV6-2/TRBV6-3 CASSYPQGADEAFF TGTGCCAGCAGTTACCCTCAGGGGGCGGATGAAGCTTTCTTT
TRBJ2-7 NA NA TRBV5-4 CASSLDLAKSSEQYF TGTGCCAGCAGCTTGGATCTTGCCAAATCCAGCGAGCAGTACTTC
TRBJ2-5 NA TRBD2 TRBV7-7 CASTGGSGETQYF TGTGCTAGCACGGGCGGGAGCGGTGAGACCCAGTACTTC
TRBJ1-1 NA NA TRBV5-1 CASSSQGRVNTEAFF TGCGCCAGCAGCTCACAGGGACGGGTGAACACTGAAGCTTTCTTT
TRBJ2-2 NA NA TRBV12-3/TRBV12-4 CASTMRAGELFF TGTGCCAGCACCATGAGGGCCGGGGAGCTGTTTTTT
TRBJ1-1 NA NA TRBV14 CASSQGVGGLTEAFF TGTGCCAGCAGCCAAGGAGTGGGGGGGCTCACTGAAGCTTTCTTT
TRBJ1-2 NA TRBD1 TRBV3-1/TRBV3-2 CASSQVGQGGYGYTF TGTGCCAGCAGCCAAGTGGGACAGGGCGGCTATGGCTACACCTTC
TRBJ2-1 NA NA TRBV3-1/TRBV3-2 CASKRRGENEQFF TGTGCCAGCAAACGACGCGGTGAGAATGAGCAGTTCTTC
TRBJ2-7 NA NA TRBV5-1 CASSLGQGPGEQYF TGCGCCAGCAGCTTGGGCCAGGGCCCAGGGGAGCAGTACTTC
TRBJ1-2 NA NA TRBV5-1 CASRPTNYGYTF TGCGCCAGCAGACCTACTAACTATGGCTACACCTTC
TRBJ1-2 NA NA TRBV5-1 CASSSRDNGYTF TGCGCCAGCAGCTCCCGGGATAATGGCTACACCTTC
TRBJ2-5 NA NA TRBV5-1 CASSLKGLPETQYF TGCGCCAGCAGCTTGAAGGGACTCCCAGAGACCCAGTACTTC